Below are 17 T cell receptor beta chains sequenced from a single sample in a study of blood T cell repertoires in COVID-19. Profiling relied on immunoSEQ multiplex PCR, and the TCRdb table lists in-frame clones only, not all of them. The sample shows under 500,000 clones, more than 85% of them seen only once. Sequenced material: peripheral blood. The receptor source for this set is a woman between 25 and 40 years old with acute or convalescent COVID-19.

On this clone: Different DNA sequences within this sample yield the same CDR3. This rearrangement joins TRBV5-1 to TRBJ1-4, with D possibly TRBD1 on 6 matching bases. Germline loops: CDR1 SGHRS, CDR2 YFSETQ. CDR3 length: 14 residues. V lost 2 bases to trimming and J lost 5 bases, with 10 bases between them. The CDR3 DNA is TGCGCCAGCAGCTTTGGGGGCACAAATGAAAAACTGTTTTTT. Its protein is CASSFGGTNEKLFF.

J is TRBJ2-3 and V is TRBV9; D perhaps matches TRBD2 (6 bases). Trimming shortened V by 3 bases and J by 1 base, and 9 bases separated the two germline ends. The CDR3 covers 14 residues. The germline V gene has CDR1 SGDLS and CDR2 YYNGEE. CDR3 residues: CASSGGVRTDTQYF. The CDR3 coding sequence is TGTGCCAGCAGCGGGGGGGTCCGCACAGATACGCAGTATTTT.

The rearrangement uses TRBV30 and TRBJ2-7; perhaps TRBD2 as D (6 bases). Trimming took 4 bases from V and 0 from J, leaving 16 bases between them. This CDR3 is built from 15 residues. CDR1 is GTSNPN and CDR2 is SVGIG in the germline V gene (reference sequence). The CDR3 is CAWTRREGVSYEQYF. The CDR3 DNA sequence: TGTGCCTGGACCCGGAGGGAAGGGGTCTCCTACGAGCAGTACTTC.

The chain is built from TRBV6-7 and TRBJ2-7, with 7 bases lining up with TRBD1. TRBV6-7 is an ORF, with its function uncertain. V was pared by 0 bases and J by 8 bases, with 7 bases of the junction left unmatched. CDR3 length: 14 amino acids. This CDR3 is CASSYSKDRVKQYF. The CDR3 DNA reads as TGTGCCAGCAGTTACTCGAAAGACAGGGTCAAGCAGTACTTC.

The chain carries TRBV19 and TRBJ2-5, with a possible D match to TRBD1 (6 bases). Germline assignment: CDR1 LNHDA and CDR2 SQIVND (reference sequence). The CDR3 consists of 14 residues. V was clipped by 4 bases and J by 2 bases, with 11 bases between them. CDR3 in DNA: TGTGCCAGTAGTAAAACAGGGTATCAAGAGACCCAGTACTTC. It encodes CASSKTGYQETQYF.

This chain connects TRBV10-3 to TRBJ2-7; no firm D call. The CDR3 sequence is 16 residues long. Per germline, CDR1 ENHRY and CDR2 SYGVKD. Between the trimmed V and J ends, which lost 2 bases and 5 bases, there was a span of 19 bases. The CDR3, as DNA: TGTGCCATCAGTGAGGGCCCCAGTGGCGGTCCCCACGAGCAGTACTTC. It yields the protein CAISEGPSGGPHEQYF.

The chain employs TRBV6-5 and TRBJ1-2; possibly TRBD1 for D (6 bases). Germline V gene lookup returns CDR1 MNHEY and CDR2 SVGAGI. The V end lost 4 bases, the J end lost 4 bases, and 13 bases lay between the germline ends. The CDR3 runs to 14 residues. Here the CDR3 DNA reads TGTGCCAGCAGTTCCCCAGGGGTCCCCTATGGCTACACCTTC. It codes for CASSSPGVPYGYTF.

The chain employs TRBV13 and TRBJ2-2; perhaps TRBD1 as D (6 bases). The CDR3 sequence is 16 residues long. Per the germline V gene, CDR1 is PRHDT and CDR2 is FYEKMQ (reference sequence). V was pared by 5 bases and J by 4 bases, with 17 bases between. CDR3 nucleotide sequence: TGTGCCAGCAGCCCCCCCCAGGGGTACACCACCGGGGAGCTGTTTTTT. Residues: CASSPPQGYTTGELFF. The whole variable domain, filled in from reference TRBV13 and TRBJ2-2, reads AAGVIQSPRHLIKEKRETATLKCYPIPRHDTVYWYQQGPGQDPQFLISFYEKMQSDKGSIPDRFSAQQFSDYHSELNMSSLELGDSALYFCASSPPQGYTTGELFFGEGSRLTVL.

This clone has just one count. This chain connects TRBV10-3 to TRBJ1-5; D might be TRBD1 (5 bases). CDR1 is ENHRY and CDR2 is SYGVKD in the germline V gene. CDR3 length: 13 residues. V dropped 7 bases and J dropped 5 bases, with 12 bases sitting between them. The CDR3 loop reads CAITAREDQPQHF. For the CDR3, the DNA is TGTGCCATCACGGCCAGGGAAGATCAGCCCCAGCATTTT.

This rearrangement joins TRBV7-3 to TRBJ2-3; 13 nucleotides align to TRBD2. Germline V gene data show CDR1 as SGHTA and CDR2 as FQGTGA. CDR3 size: 18 residues. V gave up 0 bases and J gave up 6 bases; unmatched junction bases: 9. In DNA form, the CDR3 reads TGTGCCAGCAGCTTAACTCCCGGGACTAGCGGGACCAGGGATACGCAGTATTTT. It specifies CASSLTPGTSGTRDTQYF.

V and J are TRBV6-5 and TRBJ2-7; 8 bases agree with TRBD2. The CDR3 spans 14 residues. V was pared by 11 bases and J by 1 base, with 10 bases of the junction left unmatched. The germline gives CDR1 MNHEY, CDR2 SVGAGI. Here the CDR3 reads CASGRGGLSYEQYF. The CDR3 bases are TGTGCCTCCGGGAGGGGCGGACTGTCCTACGAGCAGTACTTC.

The chain is built from TRBV10-1 and TRBJ1-1, with no clear D. The CDR3 covers 15 residues. V dropped 5 bases and J dropped 0 bases, with 13 bases sitting between them. Germline loops: CDR1 WNHNN, CDR2 SYGVQD (reference sequence). DNA of the CDR3: TGCGCCAGCAGTACGGACTCTAGGATGAACACTGAAGCTTTCTTT. It encodes CASSTDSRMNTEAFF.

J is TRBJ2-3 and V is TRBV30, with D possibly being TRBD2 (5 bases). With 3 bases removed from V and 3 bases from J, the gap between germline ends came to 7 bases. The CDR3 has 12 amino acids. The germline CDR1 and CDR2 sequences are GTSNPN and SVGIG (reference sequence). For the CDR3, the DNA is TGTGCCTGGAGCGGGGAGACAGATACGCAGTATTTT. As protein: CAWSGETDTQYF. The variable domain in full, with the rest retrieved from reference TRBV30 and TRBJ2-3, is SQTIHQWPATLVQPVGSPLSLECTVEGTSNPNLYWYRQAAGRGLQLLFYSVGIGQISSEVPQNLSASRPQDRQFILSSKKLLLSDSGFYLCAWSGETDTQYFGPGTRLTVL.

This rearrangement joins TRBV6-2 or TRBV6-3 to TRBJ2-2; 7 nucleotides agree with TRBD1. Trimming removed 5 bases from V and 5 bases from J; junction bases left unmatched: 14. There are 17 residues in the CDR3. CDR1 is MNHEY, CDR2 SVGEGT, per germline. The CDR3 here is CASSAGQAGTGTGELFF. The DNA for the CDR3 is TGTGCCAGCAGTGCAGGACAGGCCGGGACGGGGACCGGGGAGCTGTTTTTT.

V is TRBV27 and J is TRBJ2-3; tentative D call: TRBD2 (6 bases). The germline gives CDR1 MNHEY, CDR2 SMNVEV (reference sequence). V dropped 6 bases and J dropped 2 bases, with 24 bases sitting between them. The CDR3 runs 18 residues. Written as DNA, the CDR3 is TGTGCCAGCAGCGGGAGTTATCAGGGTGTCAGGTTCACAGATACGCAGTATTTT. It encodes CASSGSYQGVRFTDTQYF.

Note on this clone: At one end the junction does not follow the germline gene, possibly because of a read error. The chain joins TRBV5-5 to TRBJ1-6, with D uncertain. The length of the CDR3 is 15 residues. Germline V gene lookup returns CDR1 SGHKS and CDR2 YYEKEE (reference sequence). CDR3 sequence: CASSLQQNDNSPLHF. CDR3 DNA sequence: TGTGCCAGCAGCTTGCAACAGAACGATAATTCGCCCCTCCACTTT.

The chain joins TRBV27 to TRBJ2-1; the D is unclear. Trimming shortened V by 5 bases and J by 3 bases, and 8 bases separated the two germline ends. CDR3 size: 13 residues. Germline V gene lookup returns CDR1 MNHEY and CDR2 SMNVEV (reference sequence). The CDR3 DNA reads TGTGCCAGCAGTGCGCTAGACTACAATGAGCAGTTCTTC. Protein: CASSALDYNEQFF.